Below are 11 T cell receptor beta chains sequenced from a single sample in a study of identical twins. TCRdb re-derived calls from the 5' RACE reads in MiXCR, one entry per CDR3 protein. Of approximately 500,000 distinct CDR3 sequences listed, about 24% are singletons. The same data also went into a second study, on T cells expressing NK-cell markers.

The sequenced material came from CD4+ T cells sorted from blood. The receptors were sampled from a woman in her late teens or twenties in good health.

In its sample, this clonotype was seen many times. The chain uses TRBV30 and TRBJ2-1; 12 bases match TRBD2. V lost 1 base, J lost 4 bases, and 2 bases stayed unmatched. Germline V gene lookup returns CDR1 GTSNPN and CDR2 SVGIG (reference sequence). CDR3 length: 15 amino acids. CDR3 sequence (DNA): TGTGCCTGGAGTGCGACTAGCGGGAGATACAATGAGCAGTTCTTC. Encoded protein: CAWSATSGRYNEQFF. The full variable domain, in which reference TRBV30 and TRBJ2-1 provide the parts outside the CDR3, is SQTIHQWPATLVQPVGSPLSLECTVEGTSNPNLYWYRQAAGRGLQLLFYSVGIGQISSEVPQNLSASRPQDRQFILSSKKLLLSDSGFYLCAWSATSGRYNEQFFGPGTRLTVL.

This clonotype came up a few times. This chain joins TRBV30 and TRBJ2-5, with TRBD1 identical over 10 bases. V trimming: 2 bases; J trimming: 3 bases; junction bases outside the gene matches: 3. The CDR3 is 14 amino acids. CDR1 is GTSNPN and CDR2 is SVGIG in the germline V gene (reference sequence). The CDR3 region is CAWSWGTGEETQYF. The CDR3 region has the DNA TGTGCCTGGAGTTGGGGGACAGGGGAAGAGACCCAGTACTTC.

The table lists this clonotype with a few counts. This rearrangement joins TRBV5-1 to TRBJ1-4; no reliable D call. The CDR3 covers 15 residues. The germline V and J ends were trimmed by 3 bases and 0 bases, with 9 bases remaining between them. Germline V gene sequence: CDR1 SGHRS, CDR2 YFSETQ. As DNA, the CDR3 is TGCGCCAGCAGCTACGGGCTTGCAACTAATGAAAAACTGTTTTTT. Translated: CASSYGLATNEKLFF.

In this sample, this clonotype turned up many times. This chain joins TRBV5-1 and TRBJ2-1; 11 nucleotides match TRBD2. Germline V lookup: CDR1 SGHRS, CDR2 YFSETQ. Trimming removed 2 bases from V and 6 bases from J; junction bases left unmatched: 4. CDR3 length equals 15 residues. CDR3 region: CASSLLAGASNEQFF. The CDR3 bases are TGCGCCAGCAGCTTACTAGCGGGAGCGTCCAATGAGCAGTTCTTC.

CDR3 loop: CASSVEYRAHLGELFF. CDR3 nucleotides: TGTGCCAGCAGCGTAGAATATAGGGCTCATCTCGGGGAGCTGTTTTTT. The rearrangement uses TRBV9 and TRBJ2-2, with D uncertain. CDR1 SGDLS and CDR2 YYNGEE come from the germline V gene. The CDR3 has 16 residues. With 0 bases removed from V and 7 bases from J, the gap between germline ends came to 16 bases.

As DNA, the CDR3 is TGTGCCAGCAGCTTCCGGGACAGGGGGCGGGGCTCCTACAATGAGCAGTTCTTC. Encoded protein: CASSFRDRGRGSYNEQFF. The rearrangement joins TRBV5-6 to TRBJ2-1, with TRBD1 matching over 12 bases. Germline V CDR1 and CDR2: SGHDT, YYEEEE. The CDR3 has 18 residues. The ends lost 2 bases at V and 0 bases at J; junction bases unmatched: 6.

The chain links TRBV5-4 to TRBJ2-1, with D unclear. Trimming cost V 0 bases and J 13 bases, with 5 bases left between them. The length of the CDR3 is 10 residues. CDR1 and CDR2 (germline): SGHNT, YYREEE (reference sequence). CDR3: CASSLAGQFF. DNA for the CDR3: TGTGCCAGCAGCTTGGCCGGACAGTTCTTC. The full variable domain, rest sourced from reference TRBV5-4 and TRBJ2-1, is ETGVTQSPTHLIKTRGQQVTLRCSSQSGHNTVSWYQQALGQGPQFIFQYYREEENGRGNFPPRFSGLQFPNYSSELNVNALELDDSALYLCASSLAGQFFGPGTRLTVL.

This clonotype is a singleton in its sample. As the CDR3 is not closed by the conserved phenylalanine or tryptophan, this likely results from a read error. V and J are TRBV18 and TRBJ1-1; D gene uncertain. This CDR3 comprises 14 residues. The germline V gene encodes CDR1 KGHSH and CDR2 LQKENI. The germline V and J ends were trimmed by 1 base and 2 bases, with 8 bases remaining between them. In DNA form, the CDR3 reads TGTGCCAGCTCACCACTTCCCTTAAACACTGAAGCTTTCCTT. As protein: CASSPLPLNTEAFL.

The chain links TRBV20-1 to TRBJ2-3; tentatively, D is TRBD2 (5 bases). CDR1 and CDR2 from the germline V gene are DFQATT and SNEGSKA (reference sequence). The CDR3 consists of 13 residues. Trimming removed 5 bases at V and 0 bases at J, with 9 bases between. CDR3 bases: TGCAGTGCTTTGGGAGCTAGCACAGATACGCAGTATTTT. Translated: CSALGASTDTQYF.

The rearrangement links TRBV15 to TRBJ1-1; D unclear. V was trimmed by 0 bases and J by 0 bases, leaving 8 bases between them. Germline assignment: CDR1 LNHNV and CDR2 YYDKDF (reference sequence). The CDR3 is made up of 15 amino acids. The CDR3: CATSRERLMNTEAFF. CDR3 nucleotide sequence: TGTGCCACCAGCAGAGAACGCCTCATGAACACTGAAGCTTTCTTT.

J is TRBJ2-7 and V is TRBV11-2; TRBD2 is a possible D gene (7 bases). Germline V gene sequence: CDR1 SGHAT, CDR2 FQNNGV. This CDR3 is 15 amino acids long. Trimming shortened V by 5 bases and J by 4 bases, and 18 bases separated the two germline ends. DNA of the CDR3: TGTGCCAGCAGCCAGGCGGGGGCGGAGGGGTACGAGCAGTACTTC. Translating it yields CASSQAGAEGYEQYF.